The next 28 T cell receptor beta chains were all read from a single sample in a study of breast tumors, draining lymph nodes, adjacent tissues. MiXCR, run by TCRdb on the multiplex PCR reads, gives a single entry per CDR3 protein. The sample contains about 230,000 distinct CDR3 sequences, roughly 30% of which appear only once. Breast cancer patients provided tissue from their axillary draining lymph nodes. The specimen was axillary lymph node tissue. Source of these receptors: a female donor with breast cancer. Some clones in this sample may be carry-over from other donors' samples.

There are a few counts of this clonotype. At one end, the junction sequence differs from germline, possibly due to a read error. This chain links TRBV7-9 with TRBJ1-1; D is unresolved. Germline V gene sequence: CDR1 SEHNR, CDR2 FQNEAQ (reference sequence). The CDR3 has 13 residues. For the CDR3, the DNA is TGTGCCAGCAGCTTAGGTGAGAACACTGAAGCTTCCTTT. Translation gives CASSLGENTEASF.

This clonotype was observed at least ten times. The J gene is TRBJ1-2, the V gene TRBV5-1; 8 nucleotides agree with TRBD1. Trimming took 3 bases from V and 7 from J; bases not matched to a gene: 2. CDR1 and CDR2 from the germline V gene are SGHRS and YFSETQ. The CDR3 runs 12 residues. CDR3 sequence reads: CASSSGQGGYTF. CDR3 coding DNA: TGCGCCAGCAGCTCCGGACAGGGTGGCTACACCTTC.

This clonotype was observed many times. This chain joins TRBV29-1 and TRBJ2-1, with TRBD2 as a possible D gene (6 bases). The germline CDR1 and CDR2 sequences are SQVTM and ANQGSEA. V lost 3 bases to trimming and J lost 9 bases, with 15 bases between them. This CDR3 spans 13 amino acids. This chain's CDR3 is CSVDWGGAGEQFF. The CDR3 region has the DNA TGCAGCGTTGATTGGGGCGGGGCCGGTGAGCAGTTCTTC.

This clonotype has only a few counts. The chain employs TRBV5-4 and TRBJ2-3, with D tentatively TRBD1 or TRBD2 (6 bases each). The germline V gene encodes CDR1 SGHNT and CDR2 YYREEE (reference sequence). The CDR3 has 18 amino acids. Trimming shortened V by 6 bases and J by 6 bases, and 29 bases separated the two germline ends. The CDR3 region has the DNA TGTGCCAGCACCCCTCCACCCGGGGCGGGAACAGGGTGGGATACGCAGTATTTT. It translates to CASTPPPGAGTGWDTQYF. The variable domain in full, with the rest retrieved from reference TRBV5-4 and TRBJ2-3, is ETGVTQSPTHLIKTRGQQVTLRCSSQSGHNTVSWYQQALGQGPQFIFQYYREEENGRGNFPPRFSGLQFPNYSSELNVNALELDDSALYLCASTPPPGAGTGWDTQYFGPGTRLTVL.

A remark on this clonotype: This may arise from a read error, as a much more abundant clone is one base away. The rearrangement joins TRBV20-1 to TRBJ2-2; D unclear. CDR1 and CDR2 (germline): DFQATT, SNEGSKA (reference sequence). The CDR3 is made up of 15 amino acids. V was trimmed by 3 bases and J by 0 bases, leaving 11 bases between them. The CDR3: CSASVSVANTGELFF. The CDR3 coding sequence is TGCAGTGCTAGCGTGAGTGTGGCGAACACCGGGGAGCTGTTTTTT.

This clonotype occurred many times. The DNA for the CDR3 is TGTGCCAGCAGCCCCCCCCTGATGGGAGAGGTCCCGTACACAGATACGCAGTATTTT. As protein: CASSPPLMGEVPYTDTQYF. V usage is TRBV2 and J usage is TRBJ2-3; a possible D gene is TRBD2 (5 bases). Trimming shortened V by 6 bases and J by 2 bases, and 27 bases separated the two germline ends. Looked up from germline, CDR1 is SNHLY and CDR2 is FYNNEI. The CDR3 length is 19 residues.

This clonotype was detected many times. The chain has TRBV27 and TRBJ2-5; no definite D call. V was pared by 0 bases and J by 5 bases, with 16 bases between. Germline V lookup: CDR1 MNHEY, CDR2 SMNVEV (reference sequence). The CDR3 has 16 amino acids. CDR3 residues: CASSLSYSPPVETQYF. CDR3 in DNA: TGTGCCAGCAGTTTATCGTACTCACCCCCTGTTGAGACCCAGTACTTC.

The chain is built from TRBV5-5 and TRBJ1-3; D not certain. Trimming removed 0 bases from V and 1 base from J, with 8 bases in between. This CDR3 comprises 15 residues. The germline V gene encodes CDR1 SGHKS and CDR2 YYEKEE (reference sequence). The CDR3 coding sequence is TGTGCCAGCAGCTTGGGGTGGGGATCTGGAAACACCATATATTTT. It specifies CASSLGWGSGNTIYF.

Details on this clonotype: The junction departs from the called germline gene at one end, perhaps through a read error. The chain couples TRBV5-1 to TRBJ1-4; 7 bases are a match to TRBD1. The CDR3 is made up of 14 amino acids. The germline gives CDR1 SGHRS, CDR2 YFSETQ. CDR3 DNA sequence: TGTGCCAGCAGCGCGCGACAGGGCAGTGAAAAACTGTTTTTT. Translated: CASSARQGSEKLFF.

CDR3 amino acids: CASSPHPRGRTYNEKLFF. The CDR3, as DNA: TGTGCCAGTAGTCCCCATCCACGCGGGAGAACCTACAATGAAAAACTGTTTTTT. This chain joins TRBV19 and TRBJ1-4; D ambiguous. Trimming took 5 bases from V and 5 from J, leaving 24 bases between them. Germline CDR1 reads LNHDA; CDR2 reads SQIVND (reference sequence). CDR3 length equals 18 residues.

This clonotype was recorded at least ten times. The rearrangement uses TRBV28 and TRBJ2-1; 11 positions agree with TRBD2. This CDR3 spans 16 amino acids. After removal of 5 bases from V and 0 bases from J, the junction contained 3 bases not matched to a gene. Germline V lookup: CDR1 MDHEN, CDR2 SYDVKM. The CDR3 region is CASSGTSGGSYNEQFF. The CDR3 DNA reads as TGTGCCAGCAGTGGAACTAGCGGGGGCTCCTACAATGAGCAGTTCTTC.

Concerning this clonotype: Since no conserved phenylalanine or tryptophan closes the CDR3, a read error is the likely cause. The limits of the CDR3 on the DNA are not certain, so only TCRdb's listed CDR3 is given. J is TRBJ2-1 and V is TRBV20-1; TRBD2 was called by the table and not checked on the DNA. Per the germline V gene, CDR1 is DFQATT and CDR2 is SNEGSKA (reference sequence). The CDR3 length is 15 residues, termini included. The CDR3 sequence: CSARETSGSRGEQTL.

In its sample, this clonotype was seen many times. The chain joins TRBV7-3 to TRBJ2-3; 7 bases agree with TRBD1. The junction had 8 bases not matched to a gene; V was cut back by 5 bases and J by 9 bases. This CDR3 contains 13 residues. Germline-derived CDR1 and CDR2 are SGHTA and FQGTGA. The CDR3 loop reads CASSPPGQQTQYF. The DNA for the CDR3 is TGTGCCAGCAGCCCCCCGGGACAGCAGACGCAGTATTTT.

Turning to this clonotype: This could be a read error, since a much larger clone is one nucleotide away. The CDR3 region is CASSQDSYSEQFF. CDR3 DNA: TGTGCCAGCAGCCAGGACAGTTACAGTGAGCAGTTCTTC. This chain joins TRBV5-4 and TRBJ2-1; perhaps TRBD1 as D (6 bases). CDR1 is SGHNT and CDR2 is YYREEE in the germline V gene (reference sequence). This CDR3 region has 13 residues.

Many counts were recorded for this clonotype. This rearrangement joins TRBV19 to TRBJ2-2, with D perhaps matching TRBD1 or TRBD2 (5 bases each). The CDR3 is 15 residues long. Trimming shortened V by 1 base and J by 4 bases, and 10 bases separated the two germline ends. The germline CDR1 and CDR2 sequences are LNHDA and SQIVND (reference sequence). CDR3 loop: CASSIGAGGTGELFF. The CDR3 DNA follows: TGTGCCAGTAGTATAGGTGCTGGGGGCACCGGGGAGCTGTTTTTT.

This clonotype was seen ten or more times. This chain links TRBV5-1 with TRBJ2-1, with D unresolved. Trimming took 0 bases from V and 4 from J, leaving 14 bases between them. From germline, CDR1 is SGHRS and CDR2 YFSETQ. This CDR3 is built from 16 residues. CDR3 sequence (DNA): TGCGCCAGCAGCTTGGGCGCGGCGATCGAATACAATGAGCAGTTCTTC. It specifies CASSLGAAIEYNEQFF.

On this clonotype itself: This may come from a read error, since a much larger clone is one base off. The DNA is left out, because the CDR3 cannot be placed on it with certainty; the CDR3 is given as TCRdb lists it. The gene calls are TRBV7-9 and TRBJ2-1; the DNA was not used to check the table's D call, TRBD2. From germline, CDR1 is SEHNR and CDR2 FQNEAQ (reference sequence). Termini included, the CDR3 measures 15 amino acids. The CDR3 sequence: CASWASGSPDNEQLF.

The chain couples TRBV5-8 to TRBJ2-4; weak D call: TRBD1 (5 bases). Germline assignment: CDR1 SGHTS and CDR2 YDEGEE. The CDR3 consists of 13 residues. V lost 3 bases, J lost 9 bases, and 13 bases lay in between. Here the CDR3 DNA reads TGTGCCAGCAGCTCCAAGGGGTTTGGCATTCAGTACTTC. This translates into CASSSKGFGIQYF.

This clonotype was seen repeatedly, ten times or more. The chain couples TRBV4-1 to TRBJ2-4, with D maybe TRBD1 (5 bases). Trimming removed 0 bases at V and 9 bases at J, with 18 bases between. From germline, CDR1 is MGHRA and CDR2 YSYEKL. The CDR3 loop spans 16 amino acids. The CDR3 bases are TGCGCCAGCAGCCAAGATAGACCCACAGGACGGGCCATTCAGTACTTC. It specifies CASSQDRPTGRAIQYF.

With regard to this clonotype: Being one base from a much bigger clone, this may be a read error. This rearrangement joins TRBV5-1 to TRBJ2-7; TRBD2 matches 7 bases. The V segment lost 4 bases and the J segment 0 bases; nucleotides outside the gene matches: 10. The CDR3 length is 16 residues. CDR1 SGHRS and CDR2 YFSETQ come from the germline V gene. The CDR3 nucleotides are TGCGCCAGCAGCCCCCGACTAAGCGGGGACTCCTACGAGCAGTACTTC. Its translation: CASSPRLSGDSYEQYF.

This clonotype came up many times. The genes are TRBV9 and TRBJ2-1, with unresolved D. The CDR3 totals 13 residues. Germline V gene sequence: CDR1 SGDLS, CDR2 YYNGEE. Deletions cut 0 bases from V and 11 bases from J, with 12 bases between. The chain's CDR3 is CASSVGETMKQFF. CDR3 coding DNA: TGTGCCAGCAGCGTAGGAGAAACAATGAAGCAGTTCTTC.

This clonotype occurred many times. The chain has TRBV10-3 and TRBJ2-2; 12 bases align to TRBD2. The CDR3 runs 18 residues. V lost 0 bases to trimming and J lost 6 bases; unmatched junction nucleotides: 8. Germline lookup yields CDR1 ENHRY and CDR2 SYGVKD. CDR3 residues: CAISESGLAGSLSGELFF. In DNA, the CDR3 is TGTGCCATCAGTGAGTCCGGACTAGCGGGATCTCTTTCCGGGGAGCTGTTTTTT.

This clonotype was counted many times. V is TRBV30 and J is TRBJ1-2; 9 positions match TRBD1. CDR3 length equals 12 residues. V gave up 5 bases and J gave up 8 bases; unmatched junction bases: 6. Looked up from germline, CDR1 is GTSNPN and CDR2 is SVGIG (reference sequence). CDR3 sequence: CAWEQGAGGYTF. CDR3 sequence (DNA): TGTGCCTGGGAACAGGGGGCGGGAGGCTACACCTTC. The whole variable domain, filled in from reference TRBV30 and TRBJ1-2, reads SQTIHQWPATLVQPVGSPLSLECTVEGTSNPNLYWYRQAAGRGLQLLFYSVGIGQISSEVPQNLSASRPQDRQFILSSKKLLLSDSGFYLCAWEQGAGGYTFGSGTRLTVV.

Many counts were recorded for this clonotype. The chain is built from TRBV20-1 and TRBJ1-2; D is undetermined. Trimming removed 4 bases from V and 8 bases from J, with 8 bases in between. Germline lookup yields CDR1 DFQATT and CDR2 SNEGSKA (reference sequence). The length of the CDR3 is 10 residues. CDR3 nucleotide sequence: TGCAGTGCTAAAACAGAGGGCTACACCTTC. It yields the protein CSAKTEGYTF.

This clonotype came up many times. The chain carries TRBV29-1 and TRBJ1-2; the match to TRBD1 covers 7 bases. Unmatched junction bases numbered 3, after V lost 5 bases and J lost 3 bases. Germline V gene sequence: CDR1 SQVTM, CDR2 ANQGSEA. This CDR3 spans 12 amino acids. The CDR3 DNA sequence: TGCAGCGTTAGGGACAGAGACTATGGCTACACCTTC. As protein: CSVRDRDYGYTF.

At least ten counts were recorded for this clonotype. At one of its ends the junction is not consistent with the germline gene, which may arise from a read error. The chain joins TRBV7-2 to TRBJ1-3; D may be TRBD1 (6 bases). Germline assignment: CDR1 SGHTA and CDR2 FQGNSA. The CDR3 sequence is 17 residues long. As DNA, the CDR3 is TGTGCCAGCAGGTATCTAAAGATCAGGGGATTTGGAAACCCCATATATTTT. The encoded protein is CASRYLKIRGFGNPIYF.

In this sample, this clonotype turned up many times. This chain links TRBV5-1 with TRBJ2-2; no clear D gene. Germline CDR1 and CDR2: SGHRS and YFSETQ. V lost 4 bases and J 0 bases, leaving 10 bases between the germline ends. This CDR3 has 15 residues. The CDR3 loop is CASSPQRPNTGELFF. In DNA form, the CDR3 reads TGCGCCAGCAGCCCCCAACGGCCGAACACCGGGGAGCTGTTTTTT.

V gene TRBV6-6 combines with J gene TRBJ1-2; perhaps TRBD1 as D (6 bases). From germline, CDR1 is MNHNY and CDR2 SVGAGI (reference sequence). This CDR3 comprises 12 residues. Trimming pared 7 bases from V and 6 bases from J, leaving 12 bases between. CDR3 amino acids: CASTLQGNGYTF. CDR3 in DNA: TGTGCCAGCACCTTACAGGGAAATGGCTACACCTTC.